The clone carrying this T cell receptor (beta chain) was detected only a few times. There are 12 residues in the CDR3. Germline loops: CDR1 LGHDT, CDR2 YNNKEL (reference sequence). The data were obtained in a study of blood T cell repertoires in COVID-19. Whole-study context: Whether acute or convalescent, the COVID-19 samples came from the United States, Italy and Spain. From T cells, B-cell-depleted T cells, or PBMCs came the material, which was cDNA or gDNA.

In the original processing: Estimation of nucleated cell counts was performed using reference gene primer amplification. The data were produced by immunoSEQ multiplex PCR, yet TCRdb's version contains in-frame clones alone and is incomplete. The V and J calls and the clone size are those of that table, but D and trimming were determined from the DNA. The sample shows 300,000 to 400,000 clones, about 90% of them seen only once. Patients in Seattle were enrolled during active infection, then followed longitudinally. What was sequenced was peripheral blood. The origin of this receptor is a woman aged 25 to 39 with COVID-19, enrolled during active disease. The chain carries TRBV3-1 (or the pseudogene TRBV3-2) and TRBJ1-6; D unresolved. The CDR3 loop reads CVTENDNSPLHF. CDR3 nucleotide sequence: TGTGTCACAGAAAATGATAATTCACCCCTCCACTTT.